This T cell receptor (beta chain) was sequenced for a study of a mutant IDH1 vaccine in newly diagnosed glioma. V dropped 3 bases and J dropped 3 bases, with 12 bases sitting between them. The germline V gene encodes CDR1 MGHDK and CDR2 SYGVNS. The CDR3 is 14 amino acids. Remarks on this clone: Its cognate antigen is unknown.

The study, taken as a whole, reports: Vaccine-induced immune responses were detected in 93.3% of patients.

The repertoire was sequenced with immunoSEQ multiplex PCR; TCRdb's copy has only in-frame clones and lacks some. The data hold about 30,000 clones, with about 86% observed a single time. Regarding time point: week 5, during vaccination. Vaccinated patients received 300 ug of mutant IDH1 20-mer peptide per dose, with topical imiquimod. Donor diagnoses consisted of new WHO grade 3 or 4 IDH1-mutant, ATRX-lost astrocytomas. The chain employs TRBV25-1 and TRBJ2-7, with D possibly matching TRBD2 (6 bases). The receptor was isolated from a young man with glioma. This specimen was PBMCs, taken from a glioma patient whose treatment included an IDH1 peptide vaccine. The CDR3 region has the DNA TGTGCCAGCAGTGAGGAGGGACTGAGCTACGAGCAGTACTTC. This encodes CASSEEGLSYEQYF.